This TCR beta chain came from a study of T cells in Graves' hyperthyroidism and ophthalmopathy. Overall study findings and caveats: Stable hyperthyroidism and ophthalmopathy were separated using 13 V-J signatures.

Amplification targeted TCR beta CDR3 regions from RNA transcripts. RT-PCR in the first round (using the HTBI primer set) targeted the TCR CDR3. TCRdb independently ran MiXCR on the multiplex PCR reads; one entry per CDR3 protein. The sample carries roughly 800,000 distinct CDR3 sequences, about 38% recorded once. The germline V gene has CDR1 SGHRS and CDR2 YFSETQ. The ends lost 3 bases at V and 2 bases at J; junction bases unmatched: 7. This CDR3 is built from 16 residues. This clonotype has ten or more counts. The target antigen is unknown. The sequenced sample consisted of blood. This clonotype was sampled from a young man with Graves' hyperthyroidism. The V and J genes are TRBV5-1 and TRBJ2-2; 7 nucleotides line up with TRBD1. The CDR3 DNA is TGCGCCAGCAGCTCGGTACAGGGGAGTAACACCGGGGAGCTGTTTTTT. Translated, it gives CASSSVQGSNTGELFF. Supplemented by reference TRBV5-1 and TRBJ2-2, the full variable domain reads KAGVTQTPRYLIKTRGQQVTLSCSPISGHRSVSWYQQTPGQGLQFLFEYFSETQRNKGNFPGRFSGRQFSNSRSEMNVSTLELGDSALYLCASSSVQGSNTGELFFGEGSRLTVL.